This is a list of T cell receptor beta chains from one sample in a study of OX40 agonist ivuxolimab in advanced cancers. Profiled with immunoSEQ multiplex PCR; TCRdb holds only in-frame clones, not every one. The sample lists 55,000 to 75,000 clones, approximately 93% seen once, with 2% to 2.5% in the top ten. Sequences were derived from CD4+ or CD8+ T cells sorted from blood, sampled in a trial of the OX40 agonist ivuxolimab. The source of these receptors is an adult with an advanced solid tumor such as melanoma, head and neck, liver or kidney cancer. Each CDR3 is given with its conserved first and last residue. D genes are given only for firm matches. Where a row states a size, it is once, few, many or the class of an expanded clone; other rows omit it.

v_call	clone_size	d_call	j_call	cdr3_nt	cdr3_aa
TRBV5-1	.	.	TRBJ2-6	TGCGCCAGCAGCCAGGATCCGTCTGGGGCCAACGTCCTGACTTTC	CASSQDPSGANVLTF
TRBV28	once	.	TRBJ2-7	TGTGCCAGCAGCACCCCTGCGGGACATTCTTCCTACGAGCAGTACTTC	CASSTPAGHSSYEQYF
TRBV6-1	.	.	TRBJ1-1	TGTGCCAGCACCTCCAGGGAGAACACTGAAGCTTTCTTT	CASTSRENTEAFF
TRBV7-2	.	.	TRBJ2-7	TGTGCCAGCGGGGATATAGCCTATGAGCAGTACTTC	CASGDIAYEQYF
TRBV28	.	.	TRBJ2-2	TGTGCCAGCAGTTCCTCAACGGGCGGGGAGCTGTTTTTT	CASSSSTGGELFF
TRBV5-4	.	TRBD1	TRBJ2-2	TGTGCCAGCAGCCGCACGGCGGGACAGGGGTCCGGGGAGCTGTTTTTT	CASSRTAGQGSGELFF
TRBV5-1	.	.	TRBJ1-1	TGCGCCAGCAGCTTTGAAGGGAACACTGAAGCTTTCTTT	CASSFEGNTEAFF
TRBV6-6	.	TRBD1	TRBJ1-2	TGTGCCACCTCCGGGACAGACAATAACTATGGCTACACCTTC	CATSGTDNNYGYTF
TRBV9	.	TRBD2	TRBJ2-4	TGTGCCAGCAGCCGACTAGCGGGGGGGAAAAACATTCAGTACTTC	CASSRLAGGKNIQYF
TRBV19	.	TRBD1	TRBJ2-7	TGTGCCAGTAGTATGCCGGGACAGCACTACGAGCAGTACTTC	CASSMPGQHYEQYF
TRBV7-5	few	.	TRBJ2-1	TGTGTCAGAAGCTTAGAAAGGACTAGCACCGAGCAGTTCTTC	CVRSLERTSTEQFF
TRBV6-5	once	TRBD1	TRBJ1-2	TGTGCCAGCAGACCGACAGGGGATAACTATGGCTACACCTTC	CASRPTGDNYGYTF
TRBV19	.	.	TRBJ1-1	TGTGCCAGTAGTATAGGGGGATTTGGCACTGAAGCTTTCTTT	CASSIGGFGTEAFF
TRBV5-1	.	TRBD1	TRBJ1-4	TGCGCCAGCAGCTCGACAGGGAAGGATGAAAAACTGTTTTTT	CASSSTGKDEKLFF
TRBV5-2	.	.	TRBJ2-5	TGTGCCAGCAGCCCGGGGACAGTTTCCTATGAGCAGTACTTC	CASSPGTVSYEQYF
TRBV19	few	.	TRBJ1-1	TGTGCCAGTAGCGAAGTCAGGGTCCCAGCTTTCTTT	CASSEVRVPAFF
TRBV7-2	.	TRBD2	TRBJ2-5	TGTGCCAGCAGCAGGACTAGCGGTGTACGCTGGGAGACCCAGTACTTC	CASSRTSGVRWETQYF
TRBV27	.	.	TRBJ1-1	TGTGCCAGCGGACGAACAGGGAGAGGGCTGGGCACTGAAGCTTTCTTT	CASGRTGRGLGTEAFF
TRBV19	.	.	TRBJ2-5	TGTGCCAGTAGTATAGGTAGCAGCCAAGAGACCCAGTACTTC	CASSIGSSQETQYF
TRBV11-3	.	.	TRBJ2-3	TGTGCCAGCAGCTTGAATATGAAGGATACGCAGTATTTT	CASSLNMKDTQYF
TRBV11-3	.	.	TRBJ2-7	TGTGCCAGCAGCTTAGAGTCGGGCCCCTACGAGCAGTACTTC	CASSLESGPYEQYF
TRBV2	once	.	TRBJ2-3	TGTGCCAGCAAGGGACCGACCCTAGATACGCAGTATTTT	CASKGPTLDTQYF
TRBV11-1	.	.	TRBJ1-1	TGTGCCAGCAGCCTTTCGGGCGGCACTGAAGCTTTCTTT	CASSLSGGTEAFF
TRBV19	.	.	TRBJ2-3	TGTGCCAGTAGTGTTACAGGGACCGGGGCCACAGATACGCAGTATTTT	CASSVTGTGATDTQYF
TRBV10-3	.	TRBD1	TRBJ2-1	TGTGCCATCAGTGGGACAGGGGTGAGTGAGCAGTTCTTC	CAISGTGVSEQFF